This T cell receptor beta chain comes out of a study of blood T cell repertoires in COVID-19. Whole-study context: Italy, Spain and the United States were the sources of the convalescent and acute COVID-19 samples. Sources were T cells, B-cell-depleted T cells, or PBMCs; the material itself was cDNA or gDNA.

This CDR3 has 15 residues. Germline loops: CDR1 MGHDK, CDR2 SYGVNS. The J segment lost 5 bases and the V segment lost 4 bases, leaving 9 bases of the junction unmatched. The assay was immunoSEQ multiplex PCR, and TCRdb's table has in-frame clones only and misses some. This repertoire shows over 75,000 clones, roughly 90% found once; its top ten account for approximately 1.6%. The chain links TRBV25-1 to TRBJ2-7, with 9 bases lining up with TRBD1. The TCR originated in a human donor with active COVID-19. The donor label of this sample is uncertain. Material for sequencing was peripheral blood. The chain's CDR3 is CASSAWDRAVNEQYF. CDR3 bases: TGTGCCAGCAGTGCCTGGGACAGGGCTGTAAACGAGCAGTACTTC.